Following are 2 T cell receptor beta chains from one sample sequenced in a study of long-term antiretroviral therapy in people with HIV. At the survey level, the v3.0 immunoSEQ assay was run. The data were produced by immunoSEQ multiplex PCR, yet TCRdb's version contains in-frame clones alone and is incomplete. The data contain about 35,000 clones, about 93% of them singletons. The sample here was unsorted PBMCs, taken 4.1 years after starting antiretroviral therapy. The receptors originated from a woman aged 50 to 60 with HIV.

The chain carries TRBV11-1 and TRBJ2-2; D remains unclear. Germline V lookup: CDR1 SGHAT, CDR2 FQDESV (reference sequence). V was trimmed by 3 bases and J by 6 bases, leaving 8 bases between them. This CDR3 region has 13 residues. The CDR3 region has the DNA TGTGCCAGCAGCTTCTTCGAGTCCGGGGAGCTGTTTTTT. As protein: CASSFFESGELFF.

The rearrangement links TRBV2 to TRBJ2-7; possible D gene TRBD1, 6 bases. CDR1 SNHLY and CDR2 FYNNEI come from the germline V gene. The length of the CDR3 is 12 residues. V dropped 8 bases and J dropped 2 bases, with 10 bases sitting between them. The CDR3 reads CASSDSAYEQYF. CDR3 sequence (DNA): TGTGCCAGCTCGGACAGTGCCTACGAGCAGTACTTC.